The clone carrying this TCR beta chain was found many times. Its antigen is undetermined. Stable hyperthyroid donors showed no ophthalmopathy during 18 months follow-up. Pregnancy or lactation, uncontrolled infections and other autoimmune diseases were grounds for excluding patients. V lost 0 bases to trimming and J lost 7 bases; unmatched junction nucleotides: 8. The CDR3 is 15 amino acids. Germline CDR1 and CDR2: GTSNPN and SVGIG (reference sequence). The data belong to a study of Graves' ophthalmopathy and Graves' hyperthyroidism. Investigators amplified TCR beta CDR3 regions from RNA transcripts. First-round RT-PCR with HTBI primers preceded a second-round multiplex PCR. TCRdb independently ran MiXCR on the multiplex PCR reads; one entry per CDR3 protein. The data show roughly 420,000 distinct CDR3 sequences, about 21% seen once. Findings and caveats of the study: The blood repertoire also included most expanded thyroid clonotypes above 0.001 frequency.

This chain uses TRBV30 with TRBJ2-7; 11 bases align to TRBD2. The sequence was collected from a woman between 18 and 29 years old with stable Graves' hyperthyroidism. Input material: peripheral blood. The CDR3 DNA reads TGTGCCTGGAGTGTCCTAGCGGGAGGACCGGGGGAGCAGTACTTC. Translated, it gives CAWSVLAGGPGEQYF.